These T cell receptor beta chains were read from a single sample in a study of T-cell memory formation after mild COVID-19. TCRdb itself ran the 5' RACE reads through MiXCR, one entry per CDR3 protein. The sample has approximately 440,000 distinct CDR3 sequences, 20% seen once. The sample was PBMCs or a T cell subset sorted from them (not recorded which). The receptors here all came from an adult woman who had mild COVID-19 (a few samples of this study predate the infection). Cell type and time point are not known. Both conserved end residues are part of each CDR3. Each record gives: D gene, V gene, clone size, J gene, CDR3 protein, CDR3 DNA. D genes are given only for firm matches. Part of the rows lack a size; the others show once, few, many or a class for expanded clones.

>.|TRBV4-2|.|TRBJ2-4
CASSQGGGLESIQYF
TGTGCCAGCAGCCAAGGCGGGGGCCTCGAAAGCATTCAGTACTTC
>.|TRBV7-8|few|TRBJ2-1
CASSSSPTGLLGHNEQFF
TGTGCCAGCAGCTCGTCACCGACGGGACTCCTGGGCCACAATGAGCAGTTCTTC
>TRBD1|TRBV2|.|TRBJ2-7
CASSEDRGTYEQYF
TGTGCCAGCAGTGAGGACAGGGGGACATACGAGCAGTACTTC
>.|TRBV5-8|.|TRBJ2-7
CASSLSRRF
TGTGCCAGCAGCTTGAGTCGGCGATTC
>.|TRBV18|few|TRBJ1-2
CASSPPAGARGGYTF
TGTGCCAGCTCACCACCGGCAGGGGCTCGGGGAGGCTACACCTTC
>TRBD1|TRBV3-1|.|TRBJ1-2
CASSSPGQSVYGYTF
TGTGCCAGCAGTTCACCGGGACAGAGCGTTTATGGCTACACCTTC
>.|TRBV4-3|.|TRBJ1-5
CASSQDRDMSQPQHF
TGCGCCAGCAGCCAAGATAGGGACATGAGTCAGCCCCAGCATTTT
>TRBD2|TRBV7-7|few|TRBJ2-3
CASSFGLGTDTQYF
TGTGCCAGCAGCTTTGGACTAGGGACAGATACGCAGTATTTT
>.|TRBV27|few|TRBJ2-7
CASSHVLTGINEQYF
TGTGCCAGCAGTCATGTCCTCACAGGGATAAACGAGCAGTACTTC
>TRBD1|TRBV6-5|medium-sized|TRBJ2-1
CASTLRDRAIDEQFF
TGTGCCAGCACCCTGCGTGACAGGGCCATCGATGAGCAGTTCTTC
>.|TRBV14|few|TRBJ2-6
CASSQDRAGANVLTF
TGTGCCAGCAGCCAGGACAGAGCTGGGGCCAACGTCCTGACTTTC
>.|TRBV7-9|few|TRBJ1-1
CASSLGSSNTEAFF
TGTGCCAGCAGCTTAGGTAGCAGTAACACTGAAGCTTTCTTT
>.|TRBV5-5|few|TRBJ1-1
CASSLSWGPNTEAFF
TGTGCCAGCAGCTTGTCTTGGGGGCCGAACACTGAAGCTTTCTTT
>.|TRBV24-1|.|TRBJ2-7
CATSDPPGPPNEQYF
TGTGCCACCAGTGACCCTCCGGGACCCCCGAACGAGCAGTACTTC
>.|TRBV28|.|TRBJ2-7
CASSSGTPQGEQYF
TGTGCCAGCAGTTCCGGGACCCCCCAAGGGGAGCAGTACTTC
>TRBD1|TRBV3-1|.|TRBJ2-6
CASSHAPGGRFGSGANVLTF
TGTGCCAGCAGCCACGCCCCAGGGGGCCGTTTCGGCTCTGGGGCCAACGTCCTGACTTTC
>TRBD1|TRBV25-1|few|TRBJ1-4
CASSAQGVRGEKLFF
TGTGCCAGCAGTGCACAGGGGGTAAGGGGTGAAAAACTGTTTTTT
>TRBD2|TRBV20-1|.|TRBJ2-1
CSALGRGDEQFF
TGCAGTGCCCTCGGGAGGGGTGATGAGCAGTTCTTC
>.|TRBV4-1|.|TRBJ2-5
CASSHQGAGTQYF
TGCGCCAGCAGCCACCAGGGAGCGGGGACCCAGTACTTC
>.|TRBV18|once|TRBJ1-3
CASSPQATGNTIYF
TGTGCCAGCTCACCACAGGCAACTGGAAACACCATATATTTT
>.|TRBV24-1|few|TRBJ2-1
CATGNRTRGSNEQFF
TGTGCCACCGGTAACAGGACAAGGGGGTCCAATGAGCAGTTCTTC
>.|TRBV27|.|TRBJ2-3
CASSTREKSPDTQYF
TGTGCCAGCAGTACGAGAGAGAAATCCCCAGATACGCAGTATTTT
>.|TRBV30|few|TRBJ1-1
CAWSVNLYPEAFF
TGTGCCTGGAGTGTAAACCTTTATCCTGAAGCTTTCTTT
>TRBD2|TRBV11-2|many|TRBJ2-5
CASSPGGGETQYF
TGTGCCAGCAGCCCCGGGGGGGGAGAGACCCAGTACTTC
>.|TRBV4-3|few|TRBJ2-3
CASSQVTSNGEDTQYF
TGCGCCAGCAGCCAAGTTACGAGCAATGGTGAGGATACGCAGTATTTT
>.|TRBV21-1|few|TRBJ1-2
CASSNAEDIGIYGYTF
TGTGCCAGCAGCAACGCTGAGGACATCGGCATCTATGGCTACACCTTC
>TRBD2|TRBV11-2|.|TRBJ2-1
CASSLTSGRAGQFF
TGTGCCAGCAGCTTAACTAGCGGGAGGGCCGGGCAGTTCTTC
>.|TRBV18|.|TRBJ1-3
CASFVGTGGNTIYF
TGTGCCAGCTTCGTCGGGACGGGTGGAAACACCATATATTTT
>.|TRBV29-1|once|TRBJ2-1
CSVDESRGNEQFF
TGCAGCGTTGACGAGTCAAGAGGCAATGAGCAGTTCTTC
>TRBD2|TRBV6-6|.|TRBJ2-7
CASSYSFTSGTYEQYF
TGTGCCAGCAGTTACTCCTTCACTAGCGGGACCTACGAGCAGTACTTC
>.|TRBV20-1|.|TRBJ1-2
CSARTGIRYGYTF
TGCAGTGCTCGGACGGGGATCCGCTATGGCTACACCTTC
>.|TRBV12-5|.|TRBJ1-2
CASRPDGAPRGYGYTF
TGTGCTAGCCGACCCGATGGGGCCCCGCGGGGCTATGGCTACACCTTC
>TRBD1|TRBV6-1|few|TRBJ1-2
CASEARGLVYGYTF
TGTGCCAGCGAGGCGAGGGGGCTTGTCTATGGCTACACCTTC
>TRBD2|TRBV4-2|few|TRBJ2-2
CASSQDGLEVSGELFF
TGTGCCAGCAGCCAAGACGGACTAGAAGTCTCCGGGGAGCTGTTTTTT
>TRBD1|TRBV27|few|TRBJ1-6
CASSLSSVGQGRHNSPLHF
TGTGCCAGCAGTTTATCATCTGTCGGACAGGGGAGGCATAATTCACCCCTCCACTTT
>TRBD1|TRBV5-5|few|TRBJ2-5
CASSLIGGGQETQYF
TGTGCCAGCAGCTTGATAGGGGGCGGCCAAGAGACCCAGTACTTC
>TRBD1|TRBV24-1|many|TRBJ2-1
CATSDFPTDRGVGEQFF
TGTGCCACCAGTGATTTTCCGACTGACAGGGGAGTGGGTGAGCAGTTCTTC
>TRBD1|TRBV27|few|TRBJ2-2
CASRTGENTGELFF
TGTGCCAGCAGAACAGGGGAGAACACCGGGGAGCTGTTTTTT
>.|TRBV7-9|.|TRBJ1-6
CASSLARLNSPLHF
TGTGCCAGCAGCTTAGCCCGCTTAAATTCACCCCTCCACTTT
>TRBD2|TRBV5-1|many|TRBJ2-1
CASSLDGGAHNSYNEQFF
TGCGCCAGCAGCTTGGACGGGGGGGCCCATAACTCCTACAATGAGCAGTTCTTC
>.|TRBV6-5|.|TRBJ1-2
CASSPFRGDGYTF
TGTGCCAGCAGTCCCTTTCGGGGAGATGGCTACACCTTC
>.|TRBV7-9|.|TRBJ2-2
CASSLVGSANTGELFF
TGTGCCAGCAGCTTAGTGGGAAGCGCGAACACCGGGGAGCTGTTTTTT
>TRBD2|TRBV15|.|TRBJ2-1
CATSSGGRVHDEQFF
TGTGCCACCAGCAGTGGCGGGAGAGTCCACGATGAGCAGTTCTTC
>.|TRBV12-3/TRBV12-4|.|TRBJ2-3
CASSPGPQRTQYF
TGTGCCAGCAGTCCTGGACCACAACGGACGCAGTATTTT
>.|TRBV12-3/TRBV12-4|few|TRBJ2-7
CASSSGKTYEQYF
TGTGCCAGCAGTTCCGGGAAAACCTACGAGCAGTACTTC
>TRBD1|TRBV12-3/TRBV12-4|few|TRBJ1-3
CASSSSRGRNTIYF
TGTGCCAGCAGTTCGTCCAGGGGGAGAAACACCATATATTTT
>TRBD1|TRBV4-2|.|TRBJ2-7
CASSQATGPTAYEQYF
TGTGCCAGCAGCCAAGCGACAGGGCCCACGGCCTACGAGCAGTACTTC
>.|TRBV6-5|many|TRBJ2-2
CASSTTTLNTGELFF
TGTGCCAGCAGCACTACTACCCTGAACACCGGGGAGCTGTTTTTT
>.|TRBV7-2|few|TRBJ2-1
CASSFSGTPHEQFF
TGTGCCAGCAGCTTCTCCGGGACCCCCCATGAGCAGTTCTTC
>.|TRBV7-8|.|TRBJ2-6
CASSNSESGANVLTF
TGTGCCAGCAGCAATAGTGAATCTGGGGCCAACGTCCTGACTTTC